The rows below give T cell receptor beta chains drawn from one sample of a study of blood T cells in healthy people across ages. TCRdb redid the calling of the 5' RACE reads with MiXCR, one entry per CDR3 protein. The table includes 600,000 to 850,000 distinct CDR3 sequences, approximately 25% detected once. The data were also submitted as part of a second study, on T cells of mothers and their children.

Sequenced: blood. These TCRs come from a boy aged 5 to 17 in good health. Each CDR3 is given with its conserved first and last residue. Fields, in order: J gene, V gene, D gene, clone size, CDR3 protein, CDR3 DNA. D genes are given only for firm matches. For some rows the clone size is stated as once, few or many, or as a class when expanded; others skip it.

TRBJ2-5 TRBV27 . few CASSPPVGTQYF TGTGCCAGCAGCCCACCAGTAGGGACCCAGTACTTC
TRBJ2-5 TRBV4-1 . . CASSQVWGWGQETQYF TGCGCCAGCAGCCAAGTCTGGGGATGGGGGCAAGAGACCCAGTACTTC
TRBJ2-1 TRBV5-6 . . CASSFFPGKYNEQFF TGTGCCAGCAGCTTCTTTCCTGGTAAATACAATGAGCAGTTCTTC
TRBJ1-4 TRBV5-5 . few CASSPKGGGNEKLFF TGTGCCAGCAGCCCCAAGGGGGGAGGTAATGAAAAACTGTTTTTT
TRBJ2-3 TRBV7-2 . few CASSLRGVVDTQYF TGTGCCAGCAGCCTCCGAGGAGTGGTAGATACGCAGTATTTT
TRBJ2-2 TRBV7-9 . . CASSLQGELFF TGTGCCAGCAGCTTGCAAGGGGAGCTGTTTTTT
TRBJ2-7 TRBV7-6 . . CASSPWSGLTYEQYF TGTGCCAGCAGCCCCTGGAGCGGGTTGACCTACGAGCAGTACTTC
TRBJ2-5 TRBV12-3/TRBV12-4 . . CASSFLELETQYF TGTGCCAGCAGTTTCTTGGAATTAGAGACCCAGTACTTC
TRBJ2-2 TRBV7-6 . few CASSLVGPYTGELFF TGTGCCAGCAGCTTAGTGGGGCCATACACCGGGGAGCTGTTTTTT
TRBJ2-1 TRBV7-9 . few CASSLAKHQYNEQFF TGTGCCAGCAGCTTAGCCAAGCACCAGTACAATGAGCAGTTCTTC
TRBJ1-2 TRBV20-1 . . CSASLGDYGYTF TGCAGTGCTAGTTTAGGGGACTATGGCTACACCTTC
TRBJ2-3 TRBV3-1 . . CASSPRSTTDTQYF TGTGCCAGCAGCCCCCGGAGTACGACAGATACGCAGTATTTT
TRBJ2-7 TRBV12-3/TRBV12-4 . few CASSRSQGMYEQYF TGTGCCAGCAGCCGAAGCCAGGGGATGTACGAGCAGTACTTC
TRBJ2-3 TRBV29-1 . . CSVTLARTDTQYF TGCAGCGTGACACTAGCCCGCACAGATACGCAGTATTTT
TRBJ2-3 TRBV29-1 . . CSVRDYRDTQYF TGCAGCGTTAGGGATTACAGAGATACGCAGTATTTT
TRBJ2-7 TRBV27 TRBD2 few CASSPRLAPPYEQYF TGTGCCAGCAGTCCGAGACTAGCGCCTCCCTACGAGCAGTACTTC
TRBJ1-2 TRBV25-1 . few CASSESGRSGAPLYGYTF TGTGCCAGCAGTGAATCCGGACGTTCAGGGGCCCCCCTCTATGGCTACACCTTC
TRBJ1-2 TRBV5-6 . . CASSSSTLKGYGYTF TGTGCCAGCAGCTCATCAACCTTGAAAGGCTATGGCTACACCTTC
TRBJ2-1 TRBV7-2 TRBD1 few CASSLYGTGGNNEQFF TGTGCCAGCAGCCTTTATGGGACAGGGGGGAACAATGAGCAGTTCTTC
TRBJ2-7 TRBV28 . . CASTGPLVYEQYF TGTGCCAGCACCGGACCCCTCGTCTACGAGCAGTACTTC
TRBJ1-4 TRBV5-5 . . CASSSNRAREKLFF TGTGCCAGCAGCTCAAACAGGGCGAGGGAAAAACTGTTTTTT
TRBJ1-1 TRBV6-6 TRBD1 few CASTTWGQGKAFF TGTGCCAGCACCACGTGGGGACAGGGAAAAGCTTTCTTT
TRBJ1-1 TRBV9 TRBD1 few CASSVSPTGATEAFF TGTGCCAGCAGCGTATCCCCGACAGGGGCCACTGAAGCTTTCTTT
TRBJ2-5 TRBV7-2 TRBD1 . CASSSKTGPGETQYF TGTGCCAGCAGCTCCAAGACAGGGCCGGGGGAGACCCAGTACTTC
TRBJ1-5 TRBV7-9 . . CASSLALQPQHF TGTGCCAGCAGCTTAGCCTTACAGCCCCAGCATTTT
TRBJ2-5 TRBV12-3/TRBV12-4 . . CASSSSSRNQETQYF TGTGCCAGCAGTTCCTCCTCAAGAAACCAAGAGACCCAGTACTTC
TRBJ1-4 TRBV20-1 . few CSARDIGKLFF TGCAGTGCTAGAGATATTGGGAAACTGTTTTTT
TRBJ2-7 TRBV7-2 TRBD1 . CASSPRTGVAYEQYF TGTGCCAGCAGCCCCCGGACAGGGGTCGCCTACGAGCAGTACTTC
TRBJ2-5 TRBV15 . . CATSRDQLHPGETQYF TGTGCCACCAGCAGAGATCAGCTCCATCCTGGGGAGACCCAGTACTTC
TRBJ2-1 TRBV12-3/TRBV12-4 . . CASSPRLGSSYNEQFF TGTGCCAGCAGTCCCCGTCTGGGGAGCTCCTACAATGAGCAGTTCTTC
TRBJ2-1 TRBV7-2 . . CASSGSLAYNEQFF TGTGCCAGCAGCGGTAGCCTAGCGTACAATGAGCAGTTCTTC
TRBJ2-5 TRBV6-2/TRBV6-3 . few CASSYSFLGQETQYF TGTGCCAGCAGTTACTCGTTCCTTGGCCAAGAGACCCAGTACTTC
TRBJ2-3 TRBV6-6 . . CASSRPYDTDTQYF TGTGCCAGCAGCCGACCGTACGACACAGATACGCAGTATTTT
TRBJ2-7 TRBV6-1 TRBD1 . CASKSDRGDYEQYF TGTGCCAGCAAGAGCGACAGGGGGGACTACGAGCAGTACTTC
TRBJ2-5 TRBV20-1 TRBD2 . CSASITSGRAGETQYF TGCAGTGCTAGTATCACTAGCGGGAGGGCCGGGGAGACCCAGTACTTC
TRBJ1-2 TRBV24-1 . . CATSDPRTYGYTF TGTGCCACCAGTGATCCCCGAACTTATGGCTACACCTTC
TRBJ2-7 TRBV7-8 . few CASSTGRDIASYEQYF TGTGCCAGCAGCACGGGGAGGGACATAGCTTCCTACGAGCAGTACTTC
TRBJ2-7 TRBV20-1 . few CSARDHEAGPYEQYF TGCAGTGCTAGAGATCATGAGGCAGGACCCTACGAGCAGTACTTC
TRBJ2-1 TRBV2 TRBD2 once CASRESLADNEQFF TGTGCCAGCAGGGAATCCCTAGCGGATAATGAGCAGTTCTTC
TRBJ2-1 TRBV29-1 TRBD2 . CSVEDPRFYGRRPYNEQFF TGCAGCGTTGAAGATCCCAGATTTTACGGGAGGAGACCCTACAATGAGCAGTTCTTC
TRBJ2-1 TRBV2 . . CASSDSGYNEQFF TGTGCCAGCAGTGATTCAGGATACAATGAGCAGTTCTTC
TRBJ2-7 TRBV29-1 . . CSVEDRPNYEQYF TGCAGCGTTGAAGATCGGCCTAACTACGAGCAGTACTTC
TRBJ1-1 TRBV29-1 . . CSVALMGDTEAFF TGCAGCGTGGCATTGATGGGCGACACTGAAGCTTTCTTT